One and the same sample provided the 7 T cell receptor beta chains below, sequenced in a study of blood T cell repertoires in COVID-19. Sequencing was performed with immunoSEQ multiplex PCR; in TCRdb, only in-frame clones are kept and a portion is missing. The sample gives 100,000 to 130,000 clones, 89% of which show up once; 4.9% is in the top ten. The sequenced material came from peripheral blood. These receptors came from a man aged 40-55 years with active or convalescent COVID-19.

The CDR3 reads CASSYTGNYGYTF. The CDR3 region has the DNA TGTGCCAGTAGTTATACAGGGAACTATGGCTACACCTTC. The rearrangement links TRBV19 to TRBJ1-2, with D perhaps TRBD1 (6 bases). This CDR3 has 13 amino acids. CDR1 and CDR2 from the germline V gene are LNHDA and SQIVND (reference sequence). Between the trimmed V and J ends, which lost 5 bases and 2 bases, there was a span of 9 bases. Full variable domain (missing parts from reference TRBV19 and TRBJ1-2): DGGITQSPKYLFRKEGQNVTLSCEQNLNHDAMYWYRQDPGQGLRLIYYSQIVNDFQKGDIAEGYSVSREKKESFPLTVTSAQKNPTAFYLCASSYTGNYGYTFGSGTRLTVV.

The CDR3: CASSLFRGSGNTIYF. CDR3 bases: TGTGCCAGCAGCTTATTCAGGGGTTCTGGAAACACCATATATTTT. The J gene is TRBJ1-3, the V gene TRBV7-2, with D possibly matching TRBD1 (6 bases). Germline lookup yields CDR1 SGHTA and CDR2 FQGNSA. V dropped 2 bases and J dropped 1 base, with 9 bases sitting between them. This CDR3 contains 15 residues. The variable domain in full, completed from reference TRBV7-2 and TRBJ1-3, reads GAGVSQSPSNKVTEKGKDVELRCDPISGHTALYWYRQSLGQGLEFLIYFQGNSAPDKSGLPSDRFSAERTGGSVSTLTIQRTQQEDSAVYLCASSLFRGSGNTIYFGEGSWLTVV.

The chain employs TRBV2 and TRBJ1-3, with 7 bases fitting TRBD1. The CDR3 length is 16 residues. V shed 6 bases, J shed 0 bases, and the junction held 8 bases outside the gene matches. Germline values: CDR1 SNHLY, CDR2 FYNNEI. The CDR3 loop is CASSLETGISGNTIYF. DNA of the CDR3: TGTGCCAGCAGCTTGGAGACAGGGATCTCTGGAAACACCATATATTTT.

The CDR3 bases are TGTGCCAGCAGTTATGGGACAGGGCTCTACGAGCAGTACTTC. It translates to CASSYGTGLYEQYF. The chain employs TRBV6-5 and TRBJ2-7; 9 bases are shared with TRBD1. The germline V gene has CDR1 MNHEY and CDR2 SVGAGI. This CDR3 is built from 14 residues. Trimming at V came to 3 bases and at J to 3 bases, leaving 3 bases not matched to a gene.

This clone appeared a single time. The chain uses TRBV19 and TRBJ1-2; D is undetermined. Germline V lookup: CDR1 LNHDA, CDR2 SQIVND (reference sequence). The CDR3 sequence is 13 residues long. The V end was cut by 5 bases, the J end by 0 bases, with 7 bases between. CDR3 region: CASSLRSNYGYTF. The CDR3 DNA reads TGTGCCAGTAGTCTGCGATCTAACTATGGCTACACCTTC.

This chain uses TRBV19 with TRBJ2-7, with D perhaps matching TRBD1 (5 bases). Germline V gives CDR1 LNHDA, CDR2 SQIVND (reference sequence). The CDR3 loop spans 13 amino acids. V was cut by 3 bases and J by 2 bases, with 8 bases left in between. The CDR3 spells CASSMKGTYEQYF. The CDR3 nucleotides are TGTGCCAGTAGTATGAAGGGGACCTACGAGCAGTACTTC.

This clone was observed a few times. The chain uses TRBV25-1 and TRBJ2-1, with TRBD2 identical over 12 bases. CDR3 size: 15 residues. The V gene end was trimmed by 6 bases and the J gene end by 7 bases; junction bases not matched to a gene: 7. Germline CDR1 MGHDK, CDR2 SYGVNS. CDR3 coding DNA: TGTGCCAGCAGCGCTAGCGGGAGGGAGGTGAATGAGCAGTTCTTC. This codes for CASSASGREVNEQFF.